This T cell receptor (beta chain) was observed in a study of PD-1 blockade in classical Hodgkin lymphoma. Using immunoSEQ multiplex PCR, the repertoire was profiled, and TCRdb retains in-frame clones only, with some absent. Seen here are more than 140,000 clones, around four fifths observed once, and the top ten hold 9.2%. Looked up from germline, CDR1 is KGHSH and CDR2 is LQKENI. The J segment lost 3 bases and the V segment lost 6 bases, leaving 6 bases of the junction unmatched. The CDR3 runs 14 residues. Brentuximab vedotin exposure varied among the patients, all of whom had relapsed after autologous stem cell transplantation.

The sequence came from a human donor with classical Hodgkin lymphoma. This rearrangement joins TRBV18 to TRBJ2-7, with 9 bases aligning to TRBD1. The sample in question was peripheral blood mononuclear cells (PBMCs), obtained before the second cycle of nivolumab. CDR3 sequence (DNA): TGTGCCAGCTCCCCCGGGACAGGGCACTACGAGCAGTACTTC. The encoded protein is CASSPGTGHYEQYF.